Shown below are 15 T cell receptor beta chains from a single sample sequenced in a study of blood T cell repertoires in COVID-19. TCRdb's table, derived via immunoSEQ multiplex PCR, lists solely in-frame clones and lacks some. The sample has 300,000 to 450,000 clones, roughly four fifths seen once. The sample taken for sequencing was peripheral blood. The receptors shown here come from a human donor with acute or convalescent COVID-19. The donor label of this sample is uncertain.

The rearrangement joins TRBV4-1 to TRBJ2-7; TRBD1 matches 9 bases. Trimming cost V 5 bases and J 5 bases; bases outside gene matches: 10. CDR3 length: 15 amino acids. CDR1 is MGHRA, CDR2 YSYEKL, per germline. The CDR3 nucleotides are TGCGCCAGCAGCTCCCGGGACAGGGTAATAAACGAGCAGTACTTC. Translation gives CASSSRDRVINEQYF.

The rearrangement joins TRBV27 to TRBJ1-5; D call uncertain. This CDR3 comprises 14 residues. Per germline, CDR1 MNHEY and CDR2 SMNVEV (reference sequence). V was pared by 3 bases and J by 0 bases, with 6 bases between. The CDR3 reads CASSFESSNQPQHF. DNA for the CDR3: TGTGCCAGCAGTTTCGAGAGTAGCAATCAGCCCCAGCATTTT.

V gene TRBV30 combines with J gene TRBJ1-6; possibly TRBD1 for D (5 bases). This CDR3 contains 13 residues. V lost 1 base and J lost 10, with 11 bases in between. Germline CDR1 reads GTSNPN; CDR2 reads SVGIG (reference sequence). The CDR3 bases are TGTGCCTGGAGTGCAGGGCCTGGGTCACCCCTCCACTTT. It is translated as CAWSAGPGSPLHF. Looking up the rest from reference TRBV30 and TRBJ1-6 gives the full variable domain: SQTIHQWPATLVQPVGSPLSLECTVEGTSNPNLYWYRQAAGRGLQLLFYSVGIGQISSEVPQNLSASRPQDRQFILSSKKLLLSDSGFYLCAWSAGPGSPLHFGNGTRLTVT.

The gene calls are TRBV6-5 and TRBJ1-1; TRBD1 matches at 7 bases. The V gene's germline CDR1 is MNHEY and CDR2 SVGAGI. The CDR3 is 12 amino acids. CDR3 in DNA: TGTGCTACAAGACAGGGCCCCACTGAAGCTTTCTTT. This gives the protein CATRQGPTEAFF.

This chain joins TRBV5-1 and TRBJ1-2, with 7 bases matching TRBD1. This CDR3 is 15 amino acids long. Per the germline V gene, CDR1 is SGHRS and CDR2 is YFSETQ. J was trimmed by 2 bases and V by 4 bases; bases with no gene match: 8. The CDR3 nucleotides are TGCGCCAGCAGCCCATCCAGGGGGAGGAACTATGGCTACACCTTC. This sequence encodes CASSPSRGRNYGYTF.

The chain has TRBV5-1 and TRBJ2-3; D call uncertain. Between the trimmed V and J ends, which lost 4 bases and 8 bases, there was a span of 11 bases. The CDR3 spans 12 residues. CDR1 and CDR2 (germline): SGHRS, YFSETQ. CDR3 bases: TGCGCCAGCAGCGTCCAAGGAGCTACGCAGTATTTT. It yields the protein CASSVQGATQYF.

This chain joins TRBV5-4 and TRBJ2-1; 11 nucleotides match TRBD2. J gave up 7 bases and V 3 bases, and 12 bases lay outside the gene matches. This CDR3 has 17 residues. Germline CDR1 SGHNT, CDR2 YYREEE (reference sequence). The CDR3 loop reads CASSSGLAVLQGNEQFF. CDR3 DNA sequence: TGTGCCAGCAGCTCGGGACTAGCGGTCCTACAAGGGAATGAGCAGTTCTTC.

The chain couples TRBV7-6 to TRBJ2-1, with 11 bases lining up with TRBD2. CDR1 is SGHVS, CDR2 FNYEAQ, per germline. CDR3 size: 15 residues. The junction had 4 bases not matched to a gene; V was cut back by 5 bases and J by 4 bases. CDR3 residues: CASSRLAGGYNEQFF. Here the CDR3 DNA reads TGTGCCAGCAGCCGTCTAGCGGGGGGATACAATGAGCAGTTCTTC.

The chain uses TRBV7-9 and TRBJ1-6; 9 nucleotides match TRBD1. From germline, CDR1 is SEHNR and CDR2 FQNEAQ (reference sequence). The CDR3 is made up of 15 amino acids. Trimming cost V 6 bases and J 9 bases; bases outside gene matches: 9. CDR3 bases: TGTGCCAGCAGTCAAACCGGGACAGGGACTTCACCCCTCCACTTT. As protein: CASSQTGTGTSPLHF. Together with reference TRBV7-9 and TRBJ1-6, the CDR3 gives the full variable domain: DTGVSQNPRHKITKRGQNVTFRCDPISEHNRLYWYRQTLGQGPEFLTYFQNEAQLEKSRLLSDRFSAERPKGSFSTLEIQRTEQGDSAMYLCASSQTGTGTSPLHFGNGTRLTVT.

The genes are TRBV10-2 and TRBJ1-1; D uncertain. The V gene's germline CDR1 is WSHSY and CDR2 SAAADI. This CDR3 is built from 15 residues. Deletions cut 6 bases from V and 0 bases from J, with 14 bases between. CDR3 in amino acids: CASSRVGEMNTEAFF. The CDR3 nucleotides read TGCGCCAGCAGCCGCGTGGGAGAAATGAACACTGAAGCTTTCTTT.

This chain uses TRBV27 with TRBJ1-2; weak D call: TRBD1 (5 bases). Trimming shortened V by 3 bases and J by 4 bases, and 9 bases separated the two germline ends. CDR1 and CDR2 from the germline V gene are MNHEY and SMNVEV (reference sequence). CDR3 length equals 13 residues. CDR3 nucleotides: TGTGCCAGCAGTTTGGGGGGTGGCTATGGCTACACCTTC. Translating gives CASSLGGGYGYTF.

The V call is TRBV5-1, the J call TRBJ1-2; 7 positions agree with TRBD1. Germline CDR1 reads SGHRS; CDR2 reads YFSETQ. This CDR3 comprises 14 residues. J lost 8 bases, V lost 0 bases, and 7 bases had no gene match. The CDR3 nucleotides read TGCGCCAGCAGCTTGGGGGACAGTCGTCGCGGCTACACCTTC. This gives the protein CASSLGDSRRGYTF.

The CDR3 is CASSWDSEAFF. The DNA of the CDR3 is TGTGCCAGCAGTTGGGACAGTGAAGCTTTCTTT. The chain has TRBV6-6 and TRBJ1-1; TRBD1 aligns across 7 bases. The germline CDR1 and CDR2 sequences are MNHNY and SVGAGI (reference sequence). CDR3 size: 11 residues. V trimming: 4 bases; J trimming: 7 bases; junction bases outside the gene matches: 0.

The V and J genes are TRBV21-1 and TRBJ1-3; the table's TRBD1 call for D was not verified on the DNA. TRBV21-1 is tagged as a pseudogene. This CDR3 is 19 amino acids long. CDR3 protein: CASGNGDRGLWSSGNTIYF. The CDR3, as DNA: TGTGCCAGCGGGAATGGAGACAGGGGGCTCTGGAGCTCTGGAAACACCATATATTTT.

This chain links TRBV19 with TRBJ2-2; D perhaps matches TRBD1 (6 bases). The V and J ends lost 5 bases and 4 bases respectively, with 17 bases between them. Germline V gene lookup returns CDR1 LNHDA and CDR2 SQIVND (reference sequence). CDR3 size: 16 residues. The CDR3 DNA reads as TGTGCCAGTAGTCTCGGACAGAACCGGGCCACCGGGGAGCTGTTTTTT. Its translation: CASSLGQNRATGELFF.